These 4 T cell receptor beta chains were all obtained from the same sample, sequenced in a study of blood T cell repertoires in COVID-19. Sequencing was performed with immunoSEQ multiplex PCR; in TCRdb, only in-frame clones are kept and a portion is missing. The sample lists 150,000 to 200,000 clones, roughly 87% occurring once. The specimen was peripheral blood. These receptors were collected from a man aged 18 to 29 who had recovered from COVID-19.

V is TRBV28 and J is TRBJ2-1; 10 bases agree with TRBD2. Trimming took 6 bases from V and 7 from J; bases not matched to a gene: 24. The CDR3 contains 20 residues. The V gene's germline CDR1 is MDHEN and CDR2 SYDVKM. The CDR3, as DNA: TGTGCCAGCAGCTCGAGTGGGACTAGCGTTAGAGTTAGTATACGGAATGAGCAGTTCTTC. It yields the protein CASSSSGTSVRVSIRNEQFF.

The V gene is TRBV19, the J gene TRBJ2-1, with TRBD2 matching over 7 bases. The CDR3 has 18 residues. Trimming at V came to 3 bases and at J to 3 bases, leaving 14 bases not matched to a gene. In germline, CDR1 is LNHDA, CDR2 SQIVND (reference sequence). The CDR3 protein is CASSMIVAGEGDYNEQFF. The CDR3 DNA is TGTGCCAGTAGTATGATTGTGGCGGGAGAAGGCGACTACAATGAGCAGTTCTTC.

The genes are TRBV13 and TRBJ1-1, with 9 bases lining up with TRBD1. CDR1 is PRHDT, CDR2 FYEKMQ, per germline (reference sequence). CDR3 length: 14 amino acids. Trimming removed 4 bases from V and 5 bases from J; junction bases left unmatched: 5. In DNA, the CDR3 is TGTGCCAGCAGCTACACAGGGGGCAAAACTGAAGCTTTCTTT. Encoded protein: CASSYTGGKTEAFF.

The V and J genes are TRBV6-2 or TRBV6-3 and TRBJ2-2; 10 bases line up with TRBD2. CDR1 and CDR2 (germline): MNHEY, SVGEGT. The CDR3 covers 15 residues. V was pared by 6 bases and J by 6 bases, with 7 bases of the junction left unmatched. The CDR3 DNA is TGTGCCAGCAGCCCCATAGCGGGAGGTCCCGGGGAGCTGTTTTTT. As protein: CASSPIAGGPGELFF.